This T cell receptor (beta chain) was recovered during a study of regulatory T cells in long-lasting Graves disease. CDR3 length: 16 residues. Trimming left V 0 bases short and J 0 bases short, with 12 bases between. The germline V gene has CDR1 SGHRS and CDR2 YFSETQ. Time point specified: newly diagnosed GD, antithyroid drugs for less than 3 months. Extracted PBMC RNA gave rise to the TCR library. For this clonotype: Given a much more abundant clone one base away, this may be a read error.

The TCR beta library used iRepertoire HTBI primers with Arm-PCR amplification of CDR3. In TCRdb, the multiplex PCR reads were re-called with MiXCR into one record per CDR3 protein. This sample has just over 600,000 distinct CDR3 sequences, with about 16% found just once. In addition, the sample was reused for a study of T cells in Graves' hyperthyroidism and ophthalmopathy. That publication notes: HTBI primers drove first-round RT-PCR of the TCR CDR3.

The TCR sequence derives from a woman in her 30s with Graves disease. The V and J genes are TRBV5-1 and TRBJ1-1; perhaps TRBD1 as D (5 bases). The material sequenced was peripheral blood mononuclear cells (PBMCs), taken at new diagnosis, from a patient treated with antithyroid drugs. The CDR3, as DNA: TGCGCCAGCAGCTTGGGACACGGGGACGTGAACACTGAAGCTTTCTTT. This sequence encodes CASSLGHGDVNTEAFF.